Sequencing of this TCR beta chain was carried out in a study of beta chain features in type 1 diabetes (dated by TCRdb to the late 2010s). The study in broad terms: Mean age, gender distribution, total cell number and subset yield did not differ between patients and healthy donors. A total of about 110,000,000 sorted cells were examined across all samples, and a strong correlation was observed between cell number per subset and RNA yield. Naive and central memory subsets were obtained from all 28 donors, but regulatory and stem cell-like memory subsets were isolated from only 8 patients and roughly eight healthy donors. The study compared TCRB repertoires of sorted circulating CD4+ T cell subsets between recently diagnosed type 1 diabetes patients and matched healthy donors.

The study at large found these results: Only small numbers of individuals were included in the HLA sub-analyses, which left unresolved whether HLA type had any influence on TCRB rearrangement. In all four CD4+ subsets, TCRB CDR3 length was moderately but significantly shorter in type 1 diabetes patients. PCR may preferentially amplify shorter templates, but because patient and control samples were amplified and corrected together, any resulting skew would affect both groups equally. Naive, central memory and regulatory TCRB repertoires appeared to be more alike among patients than among healthy donors. Patients with type 1 diabetes made fewer insertions and deleted more nucleotides at VDJ recombination sites, implying thymic rearrangement abnormalities. Because cDNA rather than genomic DNA was sequenced, highly expressing activated cells could have been over-represented, although no difference in activation and CD3 levels was found between groups.

The High Capacity cDNA Reverse Transcription Kit was used to reverse transcribe all of the isolated RNA, meaning that expressed TCRB transcripts were what got sequenced. Deep immunoSEQ sequencing was applied to naive, central memory and regulatory T cell samples, giving an average of about 3.7 million total reads per sample. Sorted cells were lysed in RLT buffer and RNA was extracted with DNase-treated RNeasy Micro or Mini kits, depending on cell number. To prevent cross-contamination, each cell subset was processed individually, whereas patient and healthy donor samples were processed jointly. The immunoSEQ multiplex PCR was used to amplify TCRB sequences from cDNA, yielding 87-bp fragments that span the CDR3 region. Sequencing of the amplicons was done on the Illumina HiSeq platform. On the authors' methods: PCR bias was corrected computationally using synthetic template baselines, and reads within Hamming distance 2 were collapsed, with unmergeable singletons discarded. Reads were aligned to IMGT to assign V, D and J genes, CDR3 length, and insertions or deletions at six rearrangement sites. Clonotype counts were normalized to sorted cell number within each subset before computing true diversity and Gini coefficients with the tcR R package. The overlap coefficient, calculated on TCRB nucleotide sequences, was used to measure repertoire sharing. TCRdb took over this immuneACCESS table, retaining in-frame rearrangements with V and J assigned. Such tables are incomplete; in checked studies, under half of the missing clones stem from an unresolved V gene, and the remainder is unexplained. The DNA was the basis for D and trimming; V, J and clone size are from that table. A total of 50,000 to 65,000 clones appear in this sample, roughly 41% of them only once. Clones ranked in the top ten supply about 1.5% of the sample.

At the junction V is shortened by 4 bases and J by 4 bases, with 11 bases in between. The germline V gene gives CDR1 as ENHRY and CDR2 as SYGVKD. The CDR3 measures 15 amino acids from cysteine to phenylalanine. Only the CDR3 region is kept as DNA, spanning 45 bases read in frame from base 1. Comments on this clone: Its target antigen remains unknown. There are no base qualities to consult, and no much larger clone falls within one base.

Each donor gave one peripheral blood draw, averaging approximately 120 mL, which was collected into heparinised tubes. A BD FACSAria II was used to sort naive, central memory, regulatory and stem cell-like memory CD4+ T cells with a panel that included CD45RO, CCR7, CD25, CD127, CD95 and CD27. All sorted populations exceeded 95% purity. Right away, PBMCs were isolated by Lymphoprep density gradient centrifugation and were stained directly, with no culture step. To minimize batch effects, samples were stained and sorted in pairs, one healthy donor with one patient per experiment. Sequencing was done on a sample of Tregs from blood. In the paper's terms, the cell subset or site label means: regulatory CD4+ T cells. The TCR originated in a man aged 30 to 45 with type 1 diabetes. The chain is encoded by TRBV10-3 joined to TRBJ2-6; tentative D gene TRBD2, with 6 bases matching. The bases are TGTGCCATCAGTGGGAGGGTGGCAGGGGCCAACGTCCTGACTTTC. Translated, it gives CAISGRVAGANVLTF.